The next 27 T cell receptor beta chains were all read from a single sample in a study of blood T cell repertoires in COVID-19. Clones were read by immunoSEQ multiplex PCR, and TCRdb kept only the in-frame ones, dropping some. This sample carries 360,000 or so clones, about 90% of them seen once, and the ten largest clones take roughly 6.8%. The specimen sequenced was peripheral blood. The receptor set was obtained from a man aged 18-30 years with active or convalescent COVID-19.

The chain couples TRBV30 to TRBJ2-2; 14 bases match TRBD2. This CDR3 has 14 residues. The germline V gene has CDR1 GTSNPN and CDR2 SVGIG (reference sequence). V lost 3 bases to trimming and J lost 7 bases; unmatched junction nucleotides: 1. This chain's CDR3 is CAWRGLAGVGELFF. For the CDR3, the DNA is TGTGCCTGGAGGGGACTAGCGGGAGTCGGGGAGCTGTTTTTT.

This sequence joins TRBV13 and TRBJ1-2; TRBD1 aligns across 8 bases. The length of the CDR3 is 14 residues. The ends lost 4 bases at V and 5 bases at J; junction bases unmatched: 6. Per germline, CDR1 PRHDT and CDR2 FYEKMQ (reference sequence). CDR3 protein: CASSSTTGEYGYTF. The CDR3 DNA sequence: TGTGCCAGCAGCTCAACGACAGGGGAGTATGGCTACACCTTC.

This clone was counted only a few times. The rearrangement links TRBV6-5 to TRBJ2-1, with 7 nucleotides matching TRBD2. The CDR3 length is 14 residues. Germline lookup yields CDR1 MNHEY and CDR2 SVGAGI. The junction had 8 bases not matched to a gene; V was cut back by 6 bases and J by 6 bases. CDR3 in DNA: TGTGCCAGCAGCTGGGGAGGGAGAGGCAATGAGCAGTTCTTC. Protein sequence: CASSWGGRGNEQFF.

The V gene is TRBV7-9, the J gene TRBJ1-1; D gene unclear. This CDR3 region has 15 residues. V shed 5 bases and J shed 3 bases, with 16 bases lying between them. CDR1 and CDR2 from the germline V gene are SEHNR and FQNEAQ (reference sequence). The CDR3 spells CASSPTVDFHTEAFF. Here the CDR3 DNA reads TGTGCCAGCAGCCCGACTGTGGATTTTCACACTGAAGCTTTCTTT.

The rearrangement links TRBV27 to TRBJ2-6; D possibly corresponds to TRBD2 (5 bases). The germline CDR1 and CDR2 sequences are MNHEY and SMNVEV (reference sequence). The germline V and J ends were trimmed by 6 bases and 4 bases, with 10 bases remaining between them. The CDR3 sequence is 14 residues long. In nucleotides, the CDR3 is TGTGCCAGCAGGCCGTCGGGGGGGGCCAACGTCCTGACTTTC. Amino acid sequence: CASRPSGGANVLTF.

This clone was seen only a few times. The V gene is TRBV20-1, the J gene TRBJ1-5; D unclear. V lost 6 bases and J 6 bases, leaving 9 bases between the germline ends. The CDR3 has 11 amino acids. CDR1 is DFQATT and CDR2 is SNEGSKA in the germline V gene (reference sequence). The chain's CDR3 is CSATSGQPQHF. Here the CDR3 DNA reads TGCAGTGCCACGAGCGGTCAGCCCCAGCATTTT.

The chain joins TRBV29-1 to TRBJ2-7, with TRBD1 identical over 8 bases. The CDR3 totals 14 residues. The germline gives CDR1 SQVTM, CDR2 ANQGSEA. Trimming cost V 3 bases and J 1 base; bases outside gene matches: 5. This CDR3 is CSVELTGASYEQYF. In DNA form, the CDR3 reads TGCAGCGTTGAGCTGACAGGGGCATCCTACGAGCAGTACTTC.

This chain joins TRBV7-8 and TRBJ2-1; possibly TRBD1 for D (5 bases). The CDR3 is 14 residues long. Trimming shortened V by 4 bases and J by 10 bases, and 17 bases separated the two germline ends. CDR1 and CDR2 (germline): SGHVS, FQNEAQ. As DNA, the CDR3 is TGTGCCAGCAGCTCCCAAGGGCAGGGCTGGGAGCAGTTCTTC. Its protein is CASSSQGQGWEQFF. Supplemented by reference TRBV7-8 and TRBJ2-1, the full variable domain reads GAGVSQSPRYKVAKRGQDVALRCDPISGHVSLFWYQQALGQGPEFLTYFQNEAQLDKSGLPSDRFFAERPEGSVSTLKIQRTQQEDSAVYLCASSSQGQGWEQFFGPGTRLTVL.

The chain couples TRBV5-1 to TRBJ2-3; D is unresolved. Germline V gene data show CDR1 as SGHRS and CDR2 as YFSETQ. The CDR3 extends over 12 amino acids. Trimming stripped 2 bases from V and 3 bases from J, with 4 bases between. CDR3 DNA: TGCGCCAGCAGCTTAACAACAGATACGCAGTATTTT. Its protein product is CASSLTTDTQYF.

The J gene is TRBJ1-1, the V gene TRBV19; possibly TRBD1 for D (6 bases). V was trimmed by 3 bases and J by 4 bases, leaving 15 bases between them. The CDR3 extends over 15 amino acids. Germline CDR1 and CDR2: LNHDA and SQIVND (reference sequence). The CDR3 DNA is TGTGCCAGTAGTATCGGCCAGGGGATTGGCACTGAAGCTTTCTTT. Translation gives CASSIGQGIGTEAFF.

The CDR3 coding sequence is TGTGCCAGCAGCTCAGACAGGACTTCTAACTATGGCTACACCTTC. It translates to CASSSDRTSNYGYTF. The V gene is TRBV28, the J gene TRBJ1-2; D possibly corresponds to TRBD1 (6 bases). Trimming removed 6 bases from V and 0 bases from J, with 14 bases in between. Germline CDR1 and CDR2: MDHEN and SYDVKM. This CDR3 spans 15 amino acids.

J is TRBJ1-5 and V is TRBV27; no firm D call. This CDR3 contains 13 residues. Trimming pared 1 base from V and 9 bases from J, leaving 10 bases between. The germline V gene encodes CDR1 MNHEY and CDR2 SMNVEV (reference sequence). CDR3 loop: CASSLFGEGPQHF. CDR3 nucleotides: TGTGCCAGCAGTTTATTCGGGGAAGGGCCCCAGCATTTT.

V gene TRBV28 combines with J gene TRBJ1-6; 8 nucleotides match TRBD1. Germline loops: CDR1 MDHEN, CDR2 SYDVKM. J was trimmed by 5 bases and V by 3 bases; bases with no gene match: 6. The CDR3 totals 16 residues. CDR3 coding DNA: TGTGCCAGCAGTTTGGTGCGGACAGGGAATAATTCACCCCTCCACTTT. It yields the protein CASSLVRTGNNSPLHF.

The table lists this clone with a count of one. The junction shows a germline mismatch at one end, possibly a read error. V usage is TRBV14 and J usage is TRBJ1-3; D might be TRBD1 (5 bases). Per the germline V gene, CDR1 is SGHDN and CDR2 is FVKESK. The CDR3 length is 15 residues. The DNA for the CDR3 is TGTGCCAGCAGCCAAGTGGTCGGCGGGGGAAAAACCATATATTTT. Amino acid sequence: CASSQVVGGGKTIYF.

The V call is TRBV4-3, the J call TRBJ2-1; the D gene is possibly TRBD1 (5 bases). The germline CDR1 and CDR2 sequences are LGHNA and YSLEER. The CDR3 consists of 16 residues. Trimming took off 0 bases at V and 3 bases at J, with 12 bases between the two ends. The CDR3 loop is CASSQEAGYLYNEQFF. DNA of the CDR3: TGCGCCAGCAGCCAAGAGGCAGGGTACCTCTACAATGAGCAGTTCTTC.

The rearrangement links TRBV5-6 to TRBJ2-5; 7 nucleotides match TRBD2. Germline V gene lookup returns CDR1 SGHDT and CDR2 YYEEEE. CDR3 size: 16 residues. J was trimmed by 1 base and V by 4 bases; bases with no gene match: 10. The CDR3 region is CASSLLGGTRQETQYF. CDR3 coding DNA: TGTGCCAGCAGCCTGTTGGGGGGGACCCGCCAAGAGACCCAGTACTTC.

The genes are TRBV18 and TRBJ1-2; D possibly corresponds to TRBD1 (6 bases). The CDR3 runs 15 residues. V gave up 0 bases and J gave up 6 bases, with 14 bases separating them. Germline CDR1 and CDR2: KGHSH and LQKENI. The chain's CDR3 is CASSPPTGNNNGYTF. The CDR3 DNA reads as TGTGCCAGCTCACCACCAACAGGGAATAATAATGGCTACACCTTC.

The rearrangement joins TRBV24-1 to TRBJ2-5; 8 nucleotides align to TRBD1. J gave up 1 base and V 4 bases, and 10 bases lay outside the gene matches. Germline CDR1 reads KGHDR; CDR2 reads SFDVKD. The CDR3 contains 17 residues. CDR3 nucleotide sequence: TGTGCCACCAGTGACTCCCTCTGGACAGGGAGCCAAGAGACCCAGTACTTC. Its translation: CATSDSLWTGSQETQYF.

The V and J genes are TRBV7-3 and TRBJ2-1, with D possibly TRBD1 on 5 matching bases. Germline-derived CDR1 and CDR2 are SGHTA and FQGTGA. V lost 1 base and J lost 1, with 11 bases in between. The CDR3 has 16 amino acids. CDR3 nucleotide sequence: TGTGCCAGCAGCTTAATGGCAGGGCATTCCTACAATGAGCAGTTCTTC. Translated: CASSLMAGHSYNEQFF.

This clone appeared once. The chain recombines TRBV2 with TRBJ1-3; 11 bases agree with TRBD1. J lost 1 base, V lost 8 bases, and 7 bases had no gene match. CDR1 is SNHLY and CDR2 is FYNNEI in the germline V gene. The CDR3 spans 16 residues. The DNA of the CDR3 is TGTGCCAGCGGAGGGACAGGGGGGTATTCTGGAAACACCATATATTTT. It translates to CASGGTGGYSGNTIYF.

The gene calls are TRBV5-1 and TRBJ2-7; 7 nucleotides match TRBD2. CDR3 length equals 14 residues. Germline V CDR1 and CDR2: SGHRS, YFSETQ. V was clipped by 0 bases and J by 3 bases; unmatched bases: 3. The CDR3 region is CASSLVRGSYEQYF. In nucleotides, the CDR3 is TGCGCCAGCAGCTTGGTCCGCGGGAGCTACGAGCAGTACTTC.

This clone turned up a few times. The J gene is TRBJ2-1, the V gene TRBV9; D might be TRBD1 (5 bases). Per germline, CDR1 SGDLS and CDR2 YYNGEE. Trimming stripped 3 bases from V and 3 bases from J, with 10 bases between. The CDR3 contains 14 residues. The DNA of the CDR3 is TGTGCCAGCAGCGGGGGCGCTTTCTACAATGAGCAGTTCTTC. Translation gives CASSGGAFYNEQFF. Together with reference TRBV9 and TRBJ2-1, the CDR3 gives the full variable domain: DSGVTQTPKHLITATGQRVTLRCSPRSGDLSVYWYQQSLDQGLQFLIQYYNGEERAKGNILERFSAQQFPDLHSELNLSSLELGDSALYFCASSGGAFYNEQFFGPGTRLTVL.

The CDR3 DNA follows: TGTGCCATCAGCCTGACAGCGAACACTGAAGCTTTCTTT. This gives the protein CAISLTANTEAFF. The chain has TRBV10-3 and TRBJ1-1; tentative D call: TRBD1 (5 bases). The CDR3 covers 13 residues. Germline CDR1 ENHRY, CDR2 SYGVKD. The V end lost 6 bases, the J end lost 1 base, and 9 bases lay between the germline ends.

J is TRBJ1-5 and V is TRBV2, with 11 nucleotides matching TRBD1. The CDR3 spans 14 residues. J lost 5 bases, V lost 5 bases, and 2 bases had no gene match. Germline values: CDR1 SNHLY, CDR2 FYNNEI. Here the CDR3 reads CASSWDRGYQPQHF. CDR3 sequence (DNA): TGTGCCAGCAGTTGGGACAGGGGGTATCAGCCCCAGCATTTT.

This clone came up once. The J gene is TRBJ1-5, the V gene TRBV11-2; D is ambiguous. This CDR3 has 13 residues. Between the trimmed V and J ends, which lost 5 bases and 7 bases, there was a span of 12 bases. The germline CDR1 and CDR2 sequences are SGHAT and FQNNGV. CDR3 bases: TGTGCCAGCAGCCGCGACCCGGGGCAGCCCCAGCATTTT. Translating gives CASSRDPGQPQHF.

This chain uses TRBV28 with TRBJ1-5, with unresolved D. The germline V gene encodes CDR1 MDHEN and CDR2 SYDVKM. Deletions cut 1 base from V and 1 base from J, with 8 bases between. The CDR3 extends over 15 amino acids. CDR3 coding DNA: TGTGCCAGCAGTTTATTACACGGGAGCAATCAGCCCCAGCATTTT. It specifies CASSLLHGSNQPQHF.

This clone was recorded only once. The chain carries TRBV7-2 and TRBJ2-7; 7 nucleotides line up with TRBD2. Germline values: CDR1 SGHTA, CDR2 FQGNSA. The CDR3 is made up of 13 amino acids. Germline trimming cut 4 bases from V and 3 bases from J; bases unmatched to any gene: 3. CDR3 sequence (DNA): TGTGCCAGCAGCTATGGACTAGTCTACGAGCAGTACTTC. Amino acids: CASSYGLVYEQYF.